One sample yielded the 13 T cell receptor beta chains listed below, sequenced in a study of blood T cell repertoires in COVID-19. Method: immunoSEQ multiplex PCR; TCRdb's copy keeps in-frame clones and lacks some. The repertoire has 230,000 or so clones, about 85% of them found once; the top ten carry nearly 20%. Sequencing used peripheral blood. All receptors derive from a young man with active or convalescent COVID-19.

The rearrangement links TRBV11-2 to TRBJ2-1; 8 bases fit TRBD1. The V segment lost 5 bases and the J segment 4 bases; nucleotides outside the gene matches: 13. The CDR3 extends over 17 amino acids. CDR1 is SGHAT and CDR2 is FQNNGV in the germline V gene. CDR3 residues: CASSPYSRDRPYNEQFF. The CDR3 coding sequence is TGTGCCAGCAGCCCCTACTCCCGGGACAGGCCATACAATGAGCAGTTCTTC.

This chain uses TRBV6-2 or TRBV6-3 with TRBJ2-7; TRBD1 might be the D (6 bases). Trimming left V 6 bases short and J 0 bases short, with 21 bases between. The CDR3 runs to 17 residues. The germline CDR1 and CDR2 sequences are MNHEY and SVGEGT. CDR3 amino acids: CASSQGPRTGSSYEQYF. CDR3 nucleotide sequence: TGTGCCAGCAGCCAAGGGCCCCGAACAGGGAGCTCCTACGAGCAGTACTTC.

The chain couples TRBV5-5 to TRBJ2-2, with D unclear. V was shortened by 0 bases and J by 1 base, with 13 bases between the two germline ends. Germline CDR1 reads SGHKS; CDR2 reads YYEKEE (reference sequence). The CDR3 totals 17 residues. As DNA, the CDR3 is TGTGCCAGCAGCTTGGTAGTGCGCCCTCAGAACACCGGGGAGCTGTTTTTT. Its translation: CASSLVVRPQNTGELFF.

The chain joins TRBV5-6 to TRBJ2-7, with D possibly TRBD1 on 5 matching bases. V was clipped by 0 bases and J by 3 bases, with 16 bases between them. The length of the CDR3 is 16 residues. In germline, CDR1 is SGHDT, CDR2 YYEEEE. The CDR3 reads CASSLEDSRLRYEQYF. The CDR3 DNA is TGTGCCAGCAGCTTGGAAGACAGCCGCCTCCGCTACGAGCAGTACTTC.

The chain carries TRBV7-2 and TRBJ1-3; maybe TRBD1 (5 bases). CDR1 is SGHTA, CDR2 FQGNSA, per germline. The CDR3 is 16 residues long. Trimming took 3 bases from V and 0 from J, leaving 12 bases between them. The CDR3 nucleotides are TGTGCCAGCAGCTTTGGCAGGGAAGGCTCTGGAAACACCATATATTTT. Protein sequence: CASSFGREGSGNTIYF.

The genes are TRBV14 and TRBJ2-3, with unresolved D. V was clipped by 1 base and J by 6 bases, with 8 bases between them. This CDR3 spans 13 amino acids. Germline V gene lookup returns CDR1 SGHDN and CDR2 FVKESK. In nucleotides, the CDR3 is TGTGCCAGCAGCCAAGTCTCTCCCGATACGCAGTATTTT. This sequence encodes CASSQVSPDTQYF.

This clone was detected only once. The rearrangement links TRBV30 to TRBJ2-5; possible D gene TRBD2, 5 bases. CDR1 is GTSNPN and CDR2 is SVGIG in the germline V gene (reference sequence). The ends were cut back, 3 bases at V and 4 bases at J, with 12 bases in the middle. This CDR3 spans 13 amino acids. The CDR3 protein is CAWRSWGAETQYF. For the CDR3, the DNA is TGTGCCTGGAGGTCATGGGGAGCAGAGACCCAGTACTTC.

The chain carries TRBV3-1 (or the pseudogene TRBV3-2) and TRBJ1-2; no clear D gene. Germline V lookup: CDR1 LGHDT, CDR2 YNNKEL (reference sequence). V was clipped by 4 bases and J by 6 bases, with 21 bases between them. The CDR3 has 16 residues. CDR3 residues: CASSPSFRGSADGYTF. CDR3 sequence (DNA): TGTGCCAGCAGCCCTTCCTTTCGGGGATCCGCGGATGGCTACACCTTC.

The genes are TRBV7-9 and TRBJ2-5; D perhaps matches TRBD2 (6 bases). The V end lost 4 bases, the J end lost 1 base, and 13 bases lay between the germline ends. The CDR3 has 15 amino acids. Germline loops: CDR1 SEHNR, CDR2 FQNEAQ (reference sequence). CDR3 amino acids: CASSSRRDSQETQYF. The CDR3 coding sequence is TGTGCCAGCAGCTCCCGTAGGGACTCCCAAGAGACCCAGTACTTC.

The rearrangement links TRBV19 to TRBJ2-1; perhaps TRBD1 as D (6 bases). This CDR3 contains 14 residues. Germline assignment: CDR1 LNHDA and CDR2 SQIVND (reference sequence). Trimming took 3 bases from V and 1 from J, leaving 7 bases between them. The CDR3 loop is CASSMGHSYNEQFF. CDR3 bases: TGTGCCAGTAGTATGGGACATTCCTACAATGAGCAGTTCTTC.

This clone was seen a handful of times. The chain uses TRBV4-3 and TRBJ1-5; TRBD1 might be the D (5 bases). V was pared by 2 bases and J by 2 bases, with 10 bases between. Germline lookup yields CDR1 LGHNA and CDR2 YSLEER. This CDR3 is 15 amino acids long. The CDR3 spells CASSQSQTGNQPQHF. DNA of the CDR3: TGCGCCAGCAGCCAATCCCAGACAGGCAATCAGCCCCAGCATTTT.

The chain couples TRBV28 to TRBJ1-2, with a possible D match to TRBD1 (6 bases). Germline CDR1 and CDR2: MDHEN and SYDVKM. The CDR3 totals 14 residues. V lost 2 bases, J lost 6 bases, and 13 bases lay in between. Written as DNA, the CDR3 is TGTGCCAGCAGTTTAGGGGGGGCCACCGATGGCTACACCTTC. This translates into CASSLGGATDGYTF.

CDR3 in DNA: TGTGCCTGGAGCCGGACAGGGGCCCTTACTAATACGCAGTATTTT. Translating it yields CAWSRTGALTNTQYF. The chain employs TRBV30 and TRBJ2-3; 9 bases line up with TRBD1. This CDR3 comprises 15 residues. V lost 3 bases, J lost 7 bases, and 11 bases stayed unmatched. From germline, CDR1 is GTSNPN and CDR2 SVGIG (reference sequence).